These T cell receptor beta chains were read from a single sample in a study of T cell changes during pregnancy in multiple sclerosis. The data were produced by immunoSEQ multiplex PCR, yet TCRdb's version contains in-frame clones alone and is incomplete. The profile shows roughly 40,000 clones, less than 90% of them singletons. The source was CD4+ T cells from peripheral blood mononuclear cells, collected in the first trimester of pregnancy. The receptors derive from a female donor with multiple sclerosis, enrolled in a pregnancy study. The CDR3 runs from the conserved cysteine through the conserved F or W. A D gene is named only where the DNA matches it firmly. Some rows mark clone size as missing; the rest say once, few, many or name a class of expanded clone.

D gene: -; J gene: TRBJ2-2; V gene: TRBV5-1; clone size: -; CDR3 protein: CASSPGHTKGELFF; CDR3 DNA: TGCGCCAGCAGCCCTGGACACACAAAAGGGGAGCTGTTTTTT
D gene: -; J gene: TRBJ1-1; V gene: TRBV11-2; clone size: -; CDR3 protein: CASSLARAEAFF; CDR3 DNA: TGTGCCAGCAGCTTAGCCAGGGCAGAAGCTTTCTTT
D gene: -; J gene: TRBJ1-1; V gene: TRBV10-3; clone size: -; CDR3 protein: CAISESGRRGSPEAFF; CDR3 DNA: TGTGCCATCAGTGAGTCCGGCAGGAGAGGGAGTCCTGAAGCTTTCTTT
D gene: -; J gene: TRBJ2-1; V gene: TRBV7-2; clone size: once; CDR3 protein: CASSLARIEQFF; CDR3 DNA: TGTGCCAGCAGCTTAGCGCGTATTGAGCAGTTCTTC
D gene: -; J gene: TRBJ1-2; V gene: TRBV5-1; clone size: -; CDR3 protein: CASSPQAYGGSYGYTF; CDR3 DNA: TGCGCCAGCAGCCCGCAAGCCTACGGGGGAAGCTATGGCTACACCTTC
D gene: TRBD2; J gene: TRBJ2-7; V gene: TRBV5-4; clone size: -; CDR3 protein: CASRPGTSGTYEQYF; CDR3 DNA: TGTGCCAGCAGACCCGGGACTAGCGGCACCTACGAGCAGTACTTC
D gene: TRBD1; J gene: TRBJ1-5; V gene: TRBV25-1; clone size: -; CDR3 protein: CASSRGAPLSNQPQHF; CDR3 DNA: TGTGCCAGCAGCAGGGGGGCCCCCCTAAGCAATCAGCCCCAGCATTTT
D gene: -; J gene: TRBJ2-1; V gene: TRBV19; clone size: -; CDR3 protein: CASSTSLGQGGGGEQFF; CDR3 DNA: TGTGCCAGTAGTACCTCCCTGGGGCAGGGAGGAGGTGGTGAGCAGTTCTTC
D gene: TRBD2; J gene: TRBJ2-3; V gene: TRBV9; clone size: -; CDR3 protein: CASSVMAGVDTQYF; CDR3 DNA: TGTGCCAGCAGCGTGATGGCGGGAGTGGATACGCAGTATTTT
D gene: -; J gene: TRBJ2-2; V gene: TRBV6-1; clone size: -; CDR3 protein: CASSGRIEAVGELFF; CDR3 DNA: TGTGCCAGCAGTGGTCGGATAGAGGCGGTCGGGGAGCTGTTTTTT
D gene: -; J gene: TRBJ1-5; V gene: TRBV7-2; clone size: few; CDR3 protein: CASSGGAPNQPQHF; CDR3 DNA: TGTGCCAGCAGCGGTGGGGCACCTAATCAGCCCCAGCATTTT
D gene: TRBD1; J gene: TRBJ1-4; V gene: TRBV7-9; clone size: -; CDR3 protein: CASSLVRGETGVGEKLFF; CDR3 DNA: TGTGCCAGCAGCTTAGTGCGGGGGGAAACAGGGGTTGGCGAAAAACTGTTTTTT
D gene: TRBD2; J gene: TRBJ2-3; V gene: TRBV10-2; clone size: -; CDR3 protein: CASRAGTSGTDTQYF; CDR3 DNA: TGCGCCAGCAGAGCCGGGACTAGCGGCACAGATACGCAGTATTTT
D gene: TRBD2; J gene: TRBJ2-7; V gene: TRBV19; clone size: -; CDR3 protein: CASSAGLAGIRYEQYF; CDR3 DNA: TGTGCCAGTAGTGCGGGACTAGCGGGAATACGGTACGAGCAGTACTTC
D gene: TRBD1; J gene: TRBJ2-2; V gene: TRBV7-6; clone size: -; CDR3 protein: CASSLLEGGNTGELFF; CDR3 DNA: TGTGCCAGCAGCCTTCTCGAAGGGGGCAACACCGGGGAGCTGTTTTTT
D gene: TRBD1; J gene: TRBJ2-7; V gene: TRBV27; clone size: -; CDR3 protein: CASRVRDRGLAYEQYF; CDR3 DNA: TGTGCCAGCAGGGTCCGGGACAGGGGGCTAGCGTACGAGCAGTACTTC
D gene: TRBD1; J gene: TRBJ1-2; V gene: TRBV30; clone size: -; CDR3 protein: CARRPRTGPINYGYTF; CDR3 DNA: TGTGCCCGCCGCCCCAGGACAGGACCCATTAACTATGGCTACACCTTC
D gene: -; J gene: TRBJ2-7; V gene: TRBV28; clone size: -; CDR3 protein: CASSSIYEQYF; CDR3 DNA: TGTGCCAGCAGTTCTATCTACGAGCAGTACTTC
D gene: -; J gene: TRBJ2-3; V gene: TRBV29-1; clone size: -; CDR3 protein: CSVVGVDTQYF; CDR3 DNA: TGCAGCGTTGTGGGCGTTGATACGCAGTATTTT
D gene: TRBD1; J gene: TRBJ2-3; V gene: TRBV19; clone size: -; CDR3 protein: CASSTPSRGQADTQYF; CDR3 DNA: TGTGCCAGTAGTACTCCCTCCAGGGGGCAGGCAGATACGCAGTATTTT
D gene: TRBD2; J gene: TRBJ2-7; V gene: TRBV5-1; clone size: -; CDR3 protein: CASSSGGYEQYF; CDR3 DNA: TGCGCCAGCAGTAGCGGGGGTTACGAGCAGTACTTC
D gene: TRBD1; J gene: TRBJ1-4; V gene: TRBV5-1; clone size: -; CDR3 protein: CASSLSGQGNEKLFF; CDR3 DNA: TGCGCCAGCAGCTTGTCAGGACAGGGAAATGAAAAACTGTTTTTT
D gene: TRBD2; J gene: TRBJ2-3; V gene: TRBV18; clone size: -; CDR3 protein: CASSPSRTSGGDTQYF; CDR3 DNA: TGTGCCAGCTCACCATCCCGGACTAGCGGGGGGGATACGCAGTATTTT
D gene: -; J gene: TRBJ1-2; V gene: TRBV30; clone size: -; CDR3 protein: CAWKGRVDGYTF; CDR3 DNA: TGTGCCTGGAAGGGGAGGGTAGATGGCTACACCTTC
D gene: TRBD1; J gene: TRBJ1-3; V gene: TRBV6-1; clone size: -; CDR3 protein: CASSPSDRVGNTIYF; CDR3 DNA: TGTGCCAGCAGCCCCTCGGACAGGGTTGGAAACACCATATATTTT
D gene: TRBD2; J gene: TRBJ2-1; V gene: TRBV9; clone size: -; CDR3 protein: CASSPRLAGSYNEQFF; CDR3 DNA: TGTGCCAGCAGCCCGCGACTAGCGGGATCATACAATGAGCAGTTCTTC
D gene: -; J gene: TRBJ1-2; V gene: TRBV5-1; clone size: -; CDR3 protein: CASSLSESWAHTF; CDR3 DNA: TGCGCCAGCAGCTTGAGTGAGAGTTGGGCGCACACCTTC
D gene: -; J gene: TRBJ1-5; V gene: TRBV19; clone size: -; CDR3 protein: CASRTGNSNQPQHF; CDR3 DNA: TGTGCCAGTAGGACGGGAAATAGCAATCAGCCCCAGCATTTT